These 27 T cell receptor beta chains share one sample of origin, sequenced in a study of cytomegalovirus exposure and HLA in healthy donors. Researchers ran the PCR with 60 Vbeta and 13 Jbeta primers. Using immunoSEQ multiplex PCR, the repertoire was profiled, and TCRdb retains in-frame clones only, with some absent. The sample yields just over 150,000 clones, of which the top ten take up about 1.2%. The sequencing input was PBMCs. The origin of the receptors is a woman aged 55-69 years in good health and CMV-seronegative.

The chain joins TRBV19 to TRBJ1-6; 10 nucleotides match TRBD1. There are 18 residues in the CDR3. Germline CDR1 is LNHDA and CDR2 is SQIVND (reference sequence). The trim removed 1 base at V and 3 bases at J, leaving 6 bases unmatched. Written as DNA, the CDR3 is TGTGCCAGTAGTATAGCGACAGGGGGCCGATTCTATAATTCACCCCTCCACTTT. Translating gives CASSIATGGRFYNSPLHF. The entire variable domain, with the rest obtained from reference TRBV19 and TRBJ1-6, is as follows: DGGITQSPKYLFRKEGQNVTLSCEQNLNHDAMYWYRQDPGQGLRLIYYSQIVNDFQKGDIAEGYSVSREKKESFPLTVTSAQKNPTAFYLCASSIATGGRFYNSPLHFGNGTRLTVT.

CDR3 DNA: TGTGCCAGCAGCTTAGGGGGGGGCTACACTGAAGCTTTCTTT. This translates into CASSLGGGYTEAFF. The chain joins TRBV11-2 to TRBJ1-1; perhaps TRBD1 as D (6 bases). The germline V gene has CDR1 SGHAT and CDR2 FQNNGV. Between the trimmed V and J ends, which lost 1 base and 3 bases, there was a span of 9 bases. The CDR3 covers 14 residues.

The chain carries TRBV5-1 and TRBJ1-4; possibly TRBD1 for D (5 bases). V lost 0 bases, J lost 6 bases, and 12 bases lay in between. This CDR3 region has 15 residues. Germline CDR1 SGHRS, CDR2 YFSETQ. In DNA form, the CDR3 reads TGCGCCAGCAGCTTGGGCGGGGGTTTGGATGAAAAACTGTTTTTT. This sequence encodes CASSLGGGLDEKLFF.

The gene calls are TRBV29-1 and TRBJ2-1, with 7 positions matching TRBD2. V lost 1 base to trimming and J lost 4 bases; unmatched junction nucleotides: 4. From germline, CDR1 is SQVTM and CDR2 ANQGSEA. The CDR3 runs 14 residues. The DNA for the CDR3 is TGCAGCGTTGAAGTAGGCGGGAGATACAATGAGCAGTTCTTC. Encoded protein: CSVEVGGRYNEQFF.

V gene TRBV5-1 combines with J gene TRBJ1-2, with D unresolved. This CDR3 comprises 14 residues. The V end was cut by 2 bases, the J end by 5 bases, with 13 bases between. Germline CDR1 and CDR2: SGHRS and YFSETQ. CDR3 bases: TGCGCCAGCAGCTTTGACTCGACTGGGTATGGCTACACCTTC. Its translation is CASSFDSTGYGYTF. Drawing the rest from reference TRBV5-1 and TRBJ1-2, the complete variable domain is KAGVTQTPRYLIKTRGQQVTLSCSPISGHRSVSWYQQTPGQGLQFLFEYFSETQRNKGNFPGRFSGRQFSNSRSEMNVSTLELGDSALYLCASSFDSTGYGYTFGSGTRLTVV.

On this clone itself: Relative to the germline gene, one junction end is altered; a read error may explain this. The gene calls are TRBV2 and TRBJ1-4, with a tentative D call TRBD1 (5 bases). From germline, CDR1 is SNHLY and CDR2 FYNNEI. The CDR3 sequence is 10 residues long. The CDR3 DNA reads TGTGCCAGCGGAGGCGGGGACCCTTGTTTT. Its protein product is CASGGGDPCF.

The rearrangement links TRBV4-1 to TRBJ1-2; D remains unclear. The CDR3 runs 15 residues. The germline CDR1 and CDR2 sequences are MGHRA and YSYEKL. Trimming removed 0 bases from V and 8 bases from J, with 16 bases in between. The CDR3, as DNA: TGCGCCAGCAGCCAAGAACTCTGGGCACGAGGGGGCTACACCTTC. Amino acid sequence: CASSQELWARGGYTF.

This chain uses TRBV2 with TRBJ2-7; TRBD2 matches at 12 bases. V trimming: 5 bases; J trimming: 0 bases; junction bases outside the gene matches: 2. The CDR3 consists of 15 residues. The V gene's germline CDR1 is SNHLY and CDR2 FYNNEI. This CDR3 is CASSMTSGGSYEQYF. In DNA, the CDR3 is TGTGCCAGCAGTATGACTAGCGGGGGCTCCTACGAGCAGTACTTC.

The V and J genes are TRBV6-1 and TRBJ1-1; D is perhaps TRBD1 (6 bases). The CDR3 has 14 residues. V dropped 5 bases and J dropped 2 bases, with 12 bases sitting between them. Germline CDR1 MNHNS, CDR2 SASEGT. CDR3 nucleotide sequence: TGTGCCAGCAGTAAGGACAGATCCAACACTGAAGCTTTCTTT. This encodes CASSKDRSNTEAFF.

In nucleotides, the CDR3 is TGTGCCAGCAGCCAGGGCCCGAGCTCCTACAATGAGCAGTTCTTC. Translation gives CASSQGPSSYNEQFF. The V call is TRBV5-6, the J call TRBJ2-1, with D possibly TRBD1 on 5 matching bases. This CDR3 spans 15 amino acids. Trimming removed 4 bases from V and 0 bases from J, with 11 bases in between. Germline assignment: CDR1 SGHDT and CDR2 YYEEEE.

V gene TRBV19 combines with J gene TRBJ2-6; 7 nucleotides line up with TRBD1. Germline V gives CDR1 LNHDA, CDR2 SQIVND (reference sequence). V was pared by 4 bases and J by 2 bases, with 2 bases of the junction left unmatched. The CDR3 totals 15 residues. CDR3 in DNA: TGTGCCAGTAGTACCCAGGGGGCTGGGGCCAACGTCCTGACTTTC. Translation: CASSTQGAGANVLTF. The full variable domain, with the rest looked up from reference TRBV19 and TRBJ2-6, is DGGITQSPKYLFRKEGQNVTLSCEQNLNHDAMYWYRQDPGQGLRLIYYSQIVNDFQKGDIAEGYSVSREKKESFPLTVTSAQKNPTAFYLCASSTQGAGANVLTFGAGSRLTVL.

The chain links TRBV2 to TRBJ2-3, with D perhaps matching TRBD1 (6 bases). Germline CDR1 SNHLY, CDR2 FYNNEI. The CDR3 loop spans 15 amino acids. Trimming took 6 bases from V and 1 from J, leaving 14 bases between them. The CDR3 is CASSPDRPGTDTQYF. For the CDR3, the DNA is TGTGCCAGCAGCCCCGACAGGCCGGGCACAGATACGCAGTATTTT. The full variable domain, its missing parts supplied by reference TRBV2 and TRBJ2-3, is EPEVTQTPSHQVTQMGQEVILRCVPISNHLYFYWYRQILGQKVEFLVSFYNNEISEKSEIFDDQFSVERPDGSNFTLKIRSTKLEDSAMYFCASSPDRPGTDTQYFGPGTRLTVL.

V usage is TRBV29-1 and J usage is TRBJ2-1, with a tentative D call TRBD2 (5 bases). The CDR3 consists of 17 residues. Trimming stripped 5 bases from V and 8 bases from J, with 28 bases between. Germline CDR1 is SQVTM and CDR2 is ANQGSEA. CDR3: CSVNTILREGPFDEQFF. As DNA, the CDR3 is TGCAGCGTTAACACAATTCTCCGGGAAGGCCCCTTCGATGAGCAGTTCTTC.

The rearrangement links TRBV6-5 to TRBJ2-1; D is possibly TRBD2 (5 bases). V lost 8 bases and J lost 0, with 11 bases in between. The CDR3 loop spans 14 amino acids. Germline-derived CDR1 and CDR2 are MNHEY and SVGAGI. DNA for the CDR3: TGTGCCAGCTCTAGCCCTAGCTCCTACAATGAGCAGTTCTTC. This encodes CASSSPSSYNEQFF.

This sequence joins TRBV19 and TRBJ1-5; D perhaps matches TRBD1 (6 bases). Trimming shortened V by 4 bases and J by 7 bases, and 20 bases separated the two germline ends. This CDR3 is 16 amino acids long. Germline lookup yields CDR1 LNHDA and CDR2 SQIVND (reference sequence). The CDR3 nucleotides are TGTGCCAGTAGTACGACCGGGACACTATTGAACCAGCCCCAGCATTTT. Its translation: CASSTTGTLLNQPQHF. The full variable domain, completed using reference TRBV19 and TRBJ1-5, is DGGITQSPKYLFRKEGQNVTLSCEQNLNHDAMYWYRQDPGQGLRLIYYSQIVNDFQKGDIAEGYSVSREKKESFPLTVTSAQKNPTAFYLCASSTTGTLLNQPQHFGDGTRLSIL.

This sequence joins TRBV13 and TRBJ2-1; D call uncertain. Trimming left V 5 bases short and J 8 bases short, with 10 bases between. CDR1 is PRHDT, CDR2 FYEKMQ, per germline (reference sequence). The CDR3 sequence is 12 residues long. Here the CDR3 DNA reads TGTGCCAGCAGCCGGTCTTTCGATGAGCAGTTCTTC. Amino acid sequence: CASSRSFDEQFF.

This sequence joins TRBV6-5 and TRBJ1-1; 8 bases map to TRBD1. V was pared by 5 bases and J by 4 bases, with 6 bases of the junction left unmatched. There are 14 residues in the CDR3. The germline gives CDR1 MNHEY, CDR2 SVGAGI. The CDR3 is CASSRRTGSTEAFF. The DNA of the CDR3 is TGTGCCAGCAGTCGACGGACAGGGAGCACTGAAGCTTTCTTT.

V is TRBV27 and J is TRBJ2-7; D unresolved. The CDR3 is 13 amino acids. CDR1 MNHEY and CDR2 SMNVEV come from the germline V gene (reference sequence). The V and J ends lost 2 bases and 5 bases respectively, with 10 bases between them. CDR3 sequence reads: CASSLKEFHEQYF. As DNA, the CDR3 is TGTGCCAGCAGTTTAAAGGAGTTCCACGAGCAGTACTTC.

The genes are TRBV4-1 and TRBJ2-7, with 12 bases identical to TRBD1. Trimming at V came to 2 bases and at J to 3 bases, leaving 8 bases not matched to a gene. This CDR3 region has 17 residues. From germline, CDR1 is MGHRA and CDR2 YSYEKL. CDR3 sequence (DNA): TGCGCCAGCAGCCAACTAGGAGGGACAGGGGGCAGCTACGAGCAGTACTTC. This codes for CASSQLGGTGGSYEQYF.

The rearrangement links TRBV2 to TRBJ2-5; 8 bases line up with TRBD2. Germline lookup yields CDR1 SNHLY and CDR2 FYNNEI. J lost 3 bases, V lost 6 bases, and 12 bases had no gene match. The CDR3 spans 16 residues. The CDR3 reads CASRSRGGGREETQYF. CDR3 sequence (DNA): TGTGCCAGCAGGTCTCGGGGCGGGGGGCGAGAAGAGACCCAGTACTTC. Combining the CDR3 with reference TRBV2 and TRBJ2-5 gives the whole variable domain EPEVTQTPSHQVTQMGQEVILRCVPISNHLYFYWYRQILGQKVEFLVSFYNNEISEKSEIFDDQFSVERPDGSNFTLKIRSTKLEDSAMYFCASRSRGGGREETQYFGPGTRLLVL.

The V call is TRBV5-1, the J call TRBJ1-1; unclear D gene. V was cut by 0 bases and J by 0 bases, with 3 bases left in between. Germline V gene sequence: CDR1 SGHRS, CDR2 YFSETQ. The CDR3 sequence is 13 residues long. CDR3 residues: CASSLDMNTEAFF. The DNA for the CDR3 is TGCGCCAGCAGCTTGGACATGAACACTGAAGCTTTCTTT.

The rearrangement links TRBV6-5 to TRBJ1-2; TRBD1 agrees at 9 bases. The CDR3 contains 15 residues. J gave up 2 bases and V 7 bases, and 8 bases lay outside the gene matches. Germline CDR1 MNHEY, CDR2 SVGAGI. Here the CDR3 DNA reads TGTGCCAGCACGCCTGGGACAGGGATAAACTATGGCTACACCTTC. The encoded protein is CASTPGTGINYGYTF.

This chain uses TRBV5-1 with TRBJ2-5, with TRBD2 as a possible D gene (5 bases). CDR1 and CDR2 from the germline V gene are SGHRS and YFSETQ. This CDR3 has 15 amino acids. V lost 4 bases and J 1 base, leaving 14 bases between the germline ends. This CDR3 is CASSPTRGSQETQYF. In DNA form, the CDR3 reads TGCGCCAGCAGCCCAACTAGAGGCTCCCAAGAGACCCAGTACTTC.

This sequence joins TRBV13 and TRBJ2-7, with TRBD2 matching 9 bases. The CDR3 totals 17 residues. Germline V gene sequence: CDR1 PRHDT, CDR2 FYEKMQ (reference sequence). Trimming took 1 base from V and 8 from J; bases not matched to a gene: 15. CDR3 in amino acids: CASSLVSRVAGDLKQYF. The DNA for the CDR3 is TGTGCCAGCAGCTTAGTTTCTCGGGTAGCGGGGGACCTCAAGCAGTACTTC.

A word on this clone: The same CDR3 also results from other DNA sequences found in this sample. The rearrangement links TRBV5-4 to TRBJ1-1, with D hard to call. The CDR3 spans 14 residues. The V end lost 0 bases, the J end lost 2 bases, and 8 bases lay between the germline ends. The V gene's germline CDR1 is SGHNT and CDR2 YYREEE (reference sequence). The CDR3 region is CASSLGGGNTEAFF. Written as DNA, the CDR3 is TGTGCCAGCAGCTTGGGGGGAGGTAACACTGAAGCTTTCTTT.

The chain uses TRBV6-6 and TRBJ1-6; tentatively, D is TRBD1 (6 bases). CDR3 size: 13 residues. Germline CDR1 is MNHNY and CDR2 is SVGAGI (reference sequence). V was shortened by 7 bases and J by 5 bases, with 9 bases between the two germline ends. In DNA form, the CDR3 reads TGTGCCAGCATCCGGGACAATAATTCACCCCTCCACTTT. Its protein product is CASIRDNNSPLHF.

This chain uses TRBV5-5 with TRBJ2-2; 7 bases fit TRBD1. The CDR3 consists of 15 residues. J gave up 4 bases and V 0 bases, and 3 bases lay outside the gene matches. Germline-derived CDR1 and CDR2 are SGHKS and YYEKEE (reference sequence). In nucleotides, the CDR3 is TGTGCCAGCAGCTTGGGGGACAGATTCACCGGGGAGCTGTTTTTT. Its protein is CASSLGDRFTGELFF.